The sequence of this TCR beta chain was determined in a study of blood T cell repertoires in COVID-19. J lost 5 bases, V lost 2 bases, and 7 bases had no gene match. This CDR3 is built from 15 residues. The germline CDR1 and CDR2 sequences are MDHEN and SYDVKM. Generated by immunoSEQ multiplex PCR, the TCRdb table keeps only in-frame clones and is missing some. Of roughly 110,000 clones detected, 85% appear once; the ten largest clones hold approximately 1.5%. The source material was peripheral blood. The source of this sequence is a middle-aged man with acute or convalescent COVID-19. The gene calls are TRBV28 and TRBJ2-5; 8 nucleotides match TRBD1. The CDR3 DNA reads TGTGCCAGCAGTTTACCAGGGGGCGGTGTGGAGACCCAGTACTTC. Its protein is CASSLPGGGVETQYF.